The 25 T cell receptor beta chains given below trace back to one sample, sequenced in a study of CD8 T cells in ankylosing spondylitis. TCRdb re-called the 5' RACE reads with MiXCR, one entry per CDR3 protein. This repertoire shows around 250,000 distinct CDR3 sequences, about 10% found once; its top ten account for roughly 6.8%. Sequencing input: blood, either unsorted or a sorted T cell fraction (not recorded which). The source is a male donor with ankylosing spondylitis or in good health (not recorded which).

In DNA form, the CDR3 reads TGTGCCAGCAGCTCGAATCGATTCACAGATACGCAGTATTTT. The encoded protein is CASSSNRFTDTQYF. V and J are TRBV11-3 and TRBJ2-3; the D is unclear. V gave up 4 bases and J gave up 2 bases, with 10 bases separating them. This CDR3 comprises 14 residues. Germline values: CDR1 SGHNT, CDR2 YENEEA.

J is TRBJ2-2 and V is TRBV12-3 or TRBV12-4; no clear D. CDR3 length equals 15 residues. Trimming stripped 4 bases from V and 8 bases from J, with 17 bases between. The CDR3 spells CASSSGGPPLGELFF. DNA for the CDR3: TGTGCCAGCAGTTCCGGCGGTCCCCCCCTTGGGGAGCTGTTTTTT.

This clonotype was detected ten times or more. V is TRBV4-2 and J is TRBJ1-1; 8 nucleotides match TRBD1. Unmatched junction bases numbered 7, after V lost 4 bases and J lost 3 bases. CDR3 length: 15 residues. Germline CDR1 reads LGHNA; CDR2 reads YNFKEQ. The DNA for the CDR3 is TGTGCCAGCAGCCCCAGACAGGGGCCAGACACTGAAGCTTTCTTT. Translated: CASSPRQGPDTEAFF.

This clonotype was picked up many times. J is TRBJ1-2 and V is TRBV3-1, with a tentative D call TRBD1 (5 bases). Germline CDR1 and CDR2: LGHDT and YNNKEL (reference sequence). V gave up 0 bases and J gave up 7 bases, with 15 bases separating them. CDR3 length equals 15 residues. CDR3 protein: CASSQDIWTSGGYTF. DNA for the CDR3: TGTGCCAGCAGCCAAGATATATGGACATCTGGTGGCTACACCTTC. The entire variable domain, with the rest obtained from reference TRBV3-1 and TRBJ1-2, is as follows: DTAVSQTPKYLVTQMGNDKSIKCEQNLGHDTMYWYKQDSKKFLKIMFSYNNKELIINETVPNRFSPKSPDKAHLNLHINSLELGDSAVYFCASSQDIWTSGGYTFGSGTRLTVV.

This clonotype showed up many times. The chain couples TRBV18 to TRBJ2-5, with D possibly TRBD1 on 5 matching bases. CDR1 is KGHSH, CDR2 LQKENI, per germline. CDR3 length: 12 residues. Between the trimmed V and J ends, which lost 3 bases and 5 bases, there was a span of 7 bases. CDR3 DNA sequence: TGTGCCAGCTCACCCCCAGGGGAGACCCAGTACTTC. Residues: CASSPPGETQYF.

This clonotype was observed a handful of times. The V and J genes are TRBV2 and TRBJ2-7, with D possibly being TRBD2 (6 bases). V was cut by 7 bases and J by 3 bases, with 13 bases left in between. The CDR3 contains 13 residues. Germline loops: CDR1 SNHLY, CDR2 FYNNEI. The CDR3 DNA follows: TGTGCCAGCAAGTCTAGCGCGAGCTACGAGCAGTACTTC. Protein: CASKSSASYEQYF.

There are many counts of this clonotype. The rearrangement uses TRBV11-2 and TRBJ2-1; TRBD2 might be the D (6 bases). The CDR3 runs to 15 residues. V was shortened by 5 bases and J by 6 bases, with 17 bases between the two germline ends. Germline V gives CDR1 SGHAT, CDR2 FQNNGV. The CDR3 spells CASSAMTSLANEQFF. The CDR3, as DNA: TGTGCCAGCAGCGCAATGACTAGTCTGGCCAATGAGCAGTTCTTC.

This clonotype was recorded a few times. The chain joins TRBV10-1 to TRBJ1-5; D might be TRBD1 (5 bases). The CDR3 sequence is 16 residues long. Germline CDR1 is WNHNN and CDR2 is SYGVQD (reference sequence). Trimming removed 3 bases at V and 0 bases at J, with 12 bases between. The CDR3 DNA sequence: TGCGCCAGCAGTGATAGGGGCCAGTATAGCAATCAGCCCCAGCATTTT. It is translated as CASSDRGQYSNQPQHF.

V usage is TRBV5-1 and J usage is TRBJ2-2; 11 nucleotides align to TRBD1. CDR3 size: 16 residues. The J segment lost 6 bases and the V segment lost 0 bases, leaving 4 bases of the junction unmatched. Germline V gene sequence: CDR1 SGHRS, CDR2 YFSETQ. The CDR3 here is CASSLAGTGGSGELFF. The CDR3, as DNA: TGCGCCAGCAGCTTGGCCGGGACAGGGGGTTCCGGGGAGCTGTTTTTT. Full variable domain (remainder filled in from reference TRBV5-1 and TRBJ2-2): KAGVTQTPRYLIKTRGQQVTLSCSPISGHRSVSWYQQTPGQGLQFLFEYFSETQRNKGNFPGRFSGRQFSNSRSEMNVSTLELGDSALYLCASSLAGTGGSGELFFGEGSRLTVL.

The CDR3 protein is CASSHEPGQNQPQHF. The CDR3 nucleotides are TGCGCCAGCAGCCACGAACCGGGACAGAATCAGCCCCAGCATTTT. The chain is built from TRBV4-1 and TRBJ1-5; 7 bases fit TRBD1. Trimming removed 3 bases from V and 4 bases from J; junction bases left unmatched: 6. Germline CDR1 MGHRA, CDR2 YSYEKL. The CDR3 consists of 15 residues.

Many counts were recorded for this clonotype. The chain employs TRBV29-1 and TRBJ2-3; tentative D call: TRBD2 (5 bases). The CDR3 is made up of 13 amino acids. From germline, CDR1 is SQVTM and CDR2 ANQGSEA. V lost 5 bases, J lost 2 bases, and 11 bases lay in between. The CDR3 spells CSVRRLLTDTQYF. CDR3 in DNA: TGCAGCGTTCGGCGACTACTCACAGATACGCAGTATTTT.

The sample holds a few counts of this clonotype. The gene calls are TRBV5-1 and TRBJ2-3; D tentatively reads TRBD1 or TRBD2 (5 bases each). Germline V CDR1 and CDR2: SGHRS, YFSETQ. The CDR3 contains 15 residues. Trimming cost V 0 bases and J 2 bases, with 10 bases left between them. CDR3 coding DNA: TGCGCCAGCAGCTTGGGAGGGACCTACACAGATACGCAGTATTTT. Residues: CASSLGGTYTDTQYF.

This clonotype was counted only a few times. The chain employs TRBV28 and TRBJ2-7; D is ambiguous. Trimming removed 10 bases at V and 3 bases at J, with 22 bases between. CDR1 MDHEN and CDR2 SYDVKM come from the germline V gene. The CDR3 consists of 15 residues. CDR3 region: CATLSPSQGNYEQYF. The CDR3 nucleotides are TGTGCCACCCTTAGCCCATCCCAAGGGAACTACGAGCAGTACTTC.

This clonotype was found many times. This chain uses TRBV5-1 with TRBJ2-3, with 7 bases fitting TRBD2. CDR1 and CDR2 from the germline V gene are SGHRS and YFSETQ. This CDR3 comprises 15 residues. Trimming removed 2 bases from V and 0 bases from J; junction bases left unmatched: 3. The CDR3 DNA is TGCGCCAGCAGCTTAAAGCGGGGCAGCACAGATACGCAGTATTTT. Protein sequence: CASSLKRGSTDTQYF.

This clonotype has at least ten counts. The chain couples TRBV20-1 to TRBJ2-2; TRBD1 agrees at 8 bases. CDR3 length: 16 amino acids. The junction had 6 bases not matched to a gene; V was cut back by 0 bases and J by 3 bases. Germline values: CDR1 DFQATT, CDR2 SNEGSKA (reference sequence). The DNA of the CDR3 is TGCAGTGCTAGAGAGGGGACAGGAGGGGACACCGGGGAGCTGTTTTTT. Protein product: CSAREGTGGDTGELFF.

The chain's CDR3 is CASSSGQVGDLKDTGELFF. DNA for the CDR3: TGTGCCAGCAGCAGCGGACAGGTGGGGGACCTGAAGGATACCGGGGAGCTGTTTTTT. The rearrangement links TRBV13 to TRBJ2-2; the match to TRBD1 covers 7 bases. The CDR3 totals 19 residues. The V gene's germline CDR1 is PRHDT and CDR2 FYEKMQ (reference sequence). Trimming cost V 5 bases and J 5 bases; bases outside gene matches: 20. The full variable domain, rest sourced from reference TRBV13 and TRBJ2-2, is AAGVIQSPRHLIKEKRETATLKCYPIPRHDTVYWYQQGPGQDPQFLISFYEKMQSDKGSIPDRFSAQQFSDYHSELNMSSLELGDSALYFCASSSGQVGDLKDTGELFFGEGSRLTVL.

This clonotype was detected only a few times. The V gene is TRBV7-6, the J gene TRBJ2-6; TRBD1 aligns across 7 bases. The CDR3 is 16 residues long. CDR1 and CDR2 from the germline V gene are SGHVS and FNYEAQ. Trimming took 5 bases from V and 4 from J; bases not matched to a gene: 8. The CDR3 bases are TGTGCCAGCAGCCAGCGCACAGGGGCCGGGGCCAACGTCCTGACTTTC. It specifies CASSQRTGAGANVLTF.

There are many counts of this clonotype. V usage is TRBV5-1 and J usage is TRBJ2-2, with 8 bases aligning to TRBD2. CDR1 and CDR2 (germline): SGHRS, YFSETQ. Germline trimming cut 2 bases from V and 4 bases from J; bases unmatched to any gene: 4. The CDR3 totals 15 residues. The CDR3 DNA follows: TGCGCCAGCAGCTTTCGACTAGCGACCACCGGGGAGCTGTTTTTT. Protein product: CASSFRLATTGELFF.

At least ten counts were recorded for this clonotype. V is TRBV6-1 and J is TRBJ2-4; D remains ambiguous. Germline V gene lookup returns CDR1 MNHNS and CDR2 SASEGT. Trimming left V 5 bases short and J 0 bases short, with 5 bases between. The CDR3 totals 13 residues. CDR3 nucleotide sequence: TGTGCCAGCAGTCTATTAGCCAAAAACATTCAGTACTTC. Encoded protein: CASSLLAKNIQYF.

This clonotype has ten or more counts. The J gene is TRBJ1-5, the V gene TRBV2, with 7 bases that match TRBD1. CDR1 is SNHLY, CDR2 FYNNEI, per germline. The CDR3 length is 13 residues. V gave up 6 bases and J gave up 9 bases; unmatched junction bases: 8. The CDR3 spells CASRVQGKGPQHF. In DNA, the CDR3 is TGTGCCAGCAGAGTACAGGGGAAAGGGCCCCAGCATTTT.

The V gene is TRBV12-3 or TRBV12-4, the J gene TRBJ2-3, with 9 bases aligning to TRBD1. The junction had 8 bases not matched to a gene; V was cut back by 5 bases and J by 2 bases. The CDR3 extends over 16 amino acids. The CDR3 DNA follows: TGTGCCAGCAGTCTCCCCGGGACAGGGTCCACAGATACGCAGTATTTT. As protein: CASSLPGTGSTDTQYF.

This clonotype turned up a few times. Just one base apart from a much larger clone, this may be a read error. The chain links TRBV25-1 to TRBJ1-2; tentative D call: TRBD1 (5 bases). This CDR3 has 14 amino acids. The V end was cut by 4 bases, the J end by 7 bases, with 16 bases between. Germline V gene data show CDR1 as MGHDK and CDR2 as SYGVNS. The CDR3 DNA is TGTGCCAGCAGTGCAGGGACGGACCACTCTGGCTACACCTTC. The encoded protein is CASSAGTDHSGYTF.

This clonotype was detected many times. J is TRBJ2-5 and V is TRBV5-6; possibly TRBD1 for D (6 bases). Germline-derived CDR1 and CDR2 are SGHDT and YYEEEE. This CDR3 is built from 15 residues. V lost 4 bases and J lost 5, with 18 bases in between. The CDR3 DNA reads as TGTGCCAGCAGCGTGACGTCACAGGGTCAGGAGACCCAGTACTTC. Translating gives CASSVTSQGQETQYF.

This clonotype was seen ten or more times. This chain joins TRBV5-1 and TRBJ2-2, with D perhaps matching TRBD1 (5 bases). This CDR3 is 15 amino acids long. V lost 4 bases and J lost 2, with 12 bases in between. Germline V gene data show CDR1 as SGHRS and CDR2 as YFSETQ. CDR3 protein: CASSEWGPNTGELFF. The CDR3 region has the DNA TGCGCCAGCAGCGAATGGGGCCCCAACACCGGGGAGCTGTTTTTT.

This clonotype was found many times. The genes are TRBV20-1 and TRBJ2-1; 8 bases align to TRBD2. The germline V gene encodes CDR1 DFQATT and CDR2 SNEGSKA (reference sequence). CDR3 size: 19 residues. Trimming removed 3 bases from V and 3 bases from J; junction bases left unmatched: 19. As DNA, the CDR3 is TGCAGTGCTAGGTGGCTTGGGGCGGGAGGCCTTTCGTACTACAATGAGCAGTTCTTC. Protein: CSARWLGAGGLSYYNEQFF.